The rows below give T cell receptor beta chains drawn from one sample of a study of T-cell reconstitution after alpha-beta-depleted transplantation in children. TCRdb processed the PCR reads anew with MiXCR; each CDR3 protein has one entry. The sample lists 170,000 or so distinct CDR3 sequences; more than 6.5% were seen once. Sample: PBMCs from the stem cell graft donor, taken from the stem cell graft. The receptor set was obtained from a human donor who donated a stem cell graft to a child with Wiskott-Aldrich syndrome. Both conserved end residues are part of each CDR3. Fields, in order: V gene, D gene, clone size, J gene, CDR3 DNA, CDR3 protein. The D gene is left open where the match is weak. Rows give clone size only sometimes, using once, few, many, or a class for an expanded clone.

v_call: TRBV30; d_call: TRBD1; clone_size: NA; j_call: TRBJ1-5; cdr3_nt: TGTACCTGGAGCAAAGGGACAGGGGGTAGAGGGCAGCCCCAGCATTTT; cdr3_aa: CTWSKGTGGRGQPQHF
v_call: TRBV5-1; d_call: TRBD2; clone_size: NA; j_call: TRBJ2-4; cdr3_nt: TGCGCCAGCAGCTTCTCTGGGGAGGGCCACATTCAGTACTTC; cdr3_aa: CASSFSGEGHIQYF
v_call: TRBV25-1; d_call: TRBD1; clone_size: many; j_call: TRBJ1-1; cdr3_nt: TGTGCCAGCAGTGGGACAGGGTCGGGAGCTGAAGCTTTCTTT; cdr3_aa: CASSGTGSGAEAFF
v_call: TRBV4-3; d_call: TRBD1; clone_size: many; j_call: TRBJ1-2; cdr3_nt: TGCGCCAGCAGCCAAGATCCGGTAGGGACAGGGGACGACTATGGCTACACCTTC; cdr3_aa: CASSQDPVGTGDDYGYTF
v_call: TRBV7-2; d_call: TRBD1; clone_size: few; j_call: TRBJ2-5; cdr3_nt: TGTGCCAGCAGCCCCAGGACAGGGGAAGAGACCCAGTACTTC; cdr3_aa: CASSPRTGEETQYF
v_call: TRBV5-1; d_call: NA; clone_size: NA; j_call: TRBJ1-1; cdr3_nt: TGCGCCAGCAGCGAGGGAAGGCTCACGAGCACTGAAGCTTTCTTT; cdr3_aa: CASSEGRLTSTEAFF
v_call: TRBV5-5; d_call: NA; clone_size: NA; j_call: TRBJ2-1; cdr3_nt: TGTGCCATGAGCTCCGGACTCCACTGCTACAATGAGCAGTTCTTC; cdr3_aa: CAMSSGLHCYNEQFF
v_call: TRBV14; d_call: NA; clone_size: few; j_call: TRBJ1-1; cdr3_nt: TGTGCCAGCAGCCAAGAAATGCGCGGAAGGACTGAAGCTTTCTTT; cdr3_aa: CASSQEMRGRTEAFF
v_call: TRBV27; d_call: NA; clone_size: many; j_call: TRBJ1-1; cdr3_nt: TGTGCCAGCAGCCATAAAATTCAGAGCACTGAAGCTTTCTTT; cdr3_aa: CASSHKIQSTEAFF
v_call: TRBV7-2; d_call: TRBD2; clone_size: many; j_call: TRBJ2-3; cdr3_nt: TGTGCCAGCAGCCCTGGACTAGCGGGGGCCACAGATACGCAGTATTTT; cdr3_aa: CASSPGLAGATDTQYF
v_call: TRBV20-1; d_call: NA; clone_size: many; j_call: TRBJ1-2; cdr3_nt: TGCAGTGCTAGCCGAACAGGTTTCTATGGCTACACCTTC; cdr3_aa: CSASRTGFYGYTF
v_call: TRBV5-1; d_call: TRBD2; clone_size: NA; j_call: TRBJ2-5; cdr3_nt: TGCGCCAGCAGCGATCTAGCGGGAGACAGAGAGACCCAGTACTTC; cdr3_aa: CASSDLAGDRETQYF
v_call: TRBV5-1; d_call: NA; clone_size: few; j_call: TRBJ2-5; cdr3_nt: TGCGCCAGCAGCCCCCACAGGGTTCAAGAGACCCAGTACTTC; cdr3_aa: CASSPHRVQETQYF
v_call: TRBV5-5; d_call: NA; clone_size: many; j_call: TRBJ2-1; cdr3_nt: TGTGCCAGCAGCTTGGGCGCCGCGAGAGGGCAGTTCTTC; cdr3_aa: CASSLGAARGQFF
v_call: TRBV7-2; d_call: NA; clone_size: few; j_call: TRBJ1-1; cdr3_nt: TGTGCCAGCATCCCATGGGACCCCCGGAACACTGAAGCTTTCTTT; cdr3_aa: CASIPWDPRNTEAFF
v_call: TRBV29-1; d_call: NA; clone_size: NA; j_call: TRBJ1-2; cdr3_nt: TGCAGCGTTGGGGCGACTCGCGGCGATGGCTACACCTTC; cdr3_aa: CSVGATRGDGYTF
v_call: TRBV12-3/TRBV12-4; d_call: NA; clone_size: many; j_call: TRBJ2-5; cdr3_nt: TGTGCCAGCACCGCAGGACAGTATCAAGAGACCCAGTACTTC; cdr3_aa: CASTAGQYQETQYF
v_call: TRBV4-2; d_call: NA; clone_size: many; j_call: TRBJ2-3; cdr3_nt: TGTGCCAGCAGCCAAGATGGAACAGATACGCAGTATTTT; cdr3_aa: CASSQDGTDTQYF
v_call: TRBV4-1; d_call: NA; clone_size: many; j_call: TRBJ1-5; cdr3_nt: TGCGCCAGCAGCCAACAGGACAGTAGCAATCAGCCCCAGCATTTT; cdr3_aa: CASSQQDSSNQPQHF
v_call: TRBV5-1; d_call: NA; clone_size: NA; j_call: TRBJ2-3; cdr3_nt: TGCGCCAGCAGCCCTGGACGGATTAGCACAGATACGCAGTATTTT; cdr3_aa: CASSPGRISTDTQYF
v_call: TRBV7-9; d_call: NA; clone_size: NA; j_call: TRBJ2-4; cdr3_nt: TGTGCCAGCAGCTTATTGGGTAGGGGCAAAAACATTCAGTACTTC; cdr3_aa: CASSLLGRGKNIQYF
v_call: TRBV20-1; d_call: NA; clone_size: many; j_call: TRBJ1-1; cdr3_nt: TGCAGTGCTGAACAGGGACATGGGACTGAAGCTTTCTTT; cdr3_aa: CSAEQGHGTEAFF
v_call: TRBV11-3; d_call: NA; clone_size: few; j_call: TRBJ1-6; cdr3_nt: TGTGCCAGCAGCTTAGGAGGGGATTCACCCCTCCACTTT; cdr3_aa: CASSLGGDSPLHF
v_call: TRBV20-1; d_call: NA; clone_size: NA; j_call: TRBJ1-5; cdr3_nt: TGCAGTGCTGTGATCGGGCAGGGGTACAATCAGCCCCAGCATTTT; cdr3_aa: CSAVIGQGYNQPQHF
v_call: TRBV20-1; d_call: NA; clone_size: many; j_call: TRBJ2-1; cdr3_nt: TGCAGTGCTGATGAGGACAATGAGCAGTTCTTC; cdr3_aa: CSADEDNEQFF
v_call: TRBV29-1; d_call: TRBD1; clone_size: many; j_call: TRBJ2-5; cdr3_nt: TGCAGCGTTGGGGACAGGCTGCAAGAGACCCAGTACTTC; cdr3_aa: CSVGDRLQETQYF
v_call: TRBV9; d_call: TRBD2; clone_size: NA; j_call: TRBJ2-1; cdr3_nt: TGTGCCAGCAGCGTAATAGCGGGAGAAAGCAATGAGCAGTTCTTC; cdr3_aa: CASSVIAGESNEQFF
v_call: TRBV20-1; d_call: NA; clone_size: few; j_call: TRBJ2-3; cdr3_nt: TGCTGTGCTAGCGTTGCCGCCGAAGCGTTCCCCACAGATACGCAGTATTTT; cdr3_aa: CCASVAAEAFPTDTQYF
v_call: TRBV6-1; d_call: NA; clone_size: many; j_call: TRBJ2-1; cdr3_nt: TGTGCCAGCAGTCCCTCTTTAAGCTCCTACAATGAGCAGTTCTTC; cdr3_aa: CASSPSLSSYNEQFF
v_call: TRBV24-1; d_call: NA; clone_size: NA; j_call: TRBJ2-3; cdr3_nt: TGTGCCACCAAATTTCGGGTTTTCTCTTCTAGCACAGATACGCAGTATTTT; cdr3_aa: CATKFRVFSSSTDTQYF
v_call: TRBV12-3/TRBV12-4; d_call: NA; clone_size: NA; j_call: TRBJ2-1; cdr3_nt: TGTGCCAGCAGTTTTTCCCCCTACAATGAGCAGTTCTTC; cdr3_aa: CASSFSPYNEQFF
v_call: TRBV7-2; d_call: TRBD1; clone_size: NA; j_call: TRBJ2-7; cdr3_nt: TGTGCCAGCAGCTTAATTGTGGGACAGGGTCGCTCCTACGAGCAGTACTTC; cdr3_aa: CASSLIVGQGRSYEQYF
v_call: TRBV5-1; d_call: NA; clone_size: many; j_call: TRBJ2-1; cdr3_nt: TGCGCCAGCAGCTTAACCAATGAGCAGTTCTTC; cdr3_aa: CASSLTNEQFF
v_call: TRBV12-3/TRBV12-4; d_call: NA; clone_size: few; j_call: TRBJ2-7; cdr3_nt: TGTGCCAGCAGTCCTACCCCGGGACCAACTACTCCCCCCTCCTACGAGCAGTACTTC; cdr3_aa: CASSPTPGPTTPPSYEQYF
v_call: TRBV20-1; d_call: TRBD1; clone_size: NA; j_call: TRBJ2-5; cdr3_nt: TGCAGTGCTAGGGCTCCGCATACAGGGGGCGAGGGACAAGAGACCCAGTACTTC; cdr3_aa: CSARAPHTGGEGQETQYF
v_call: TRBV18; d_call: NA; clone_size: many; j_call: TRBJ2-1; cdr3_nt: TGTGCCAGCTCACCGGCGGGGAACTACAATGAGCAGTTCTTC; cdr3_aa: CASSPAGNYNEQFF
v_call: TRBV29-1; d_call: NA; clone_size: many; j_call: TRBJ2-2; cdr3_nt: TGCAGCGTTGGGAGGTCCGGGGAGCTGTTTTTT; cdr3_aa: CSVGRSGELFF
v_call: TRBV2; d_call: NA; clone_size: many; j_call: TRBJ1-1; cdr3_nt: TGTGCCAGCTCCTATACTGGGGCTGAAGCTTTCTTT; cdr3_aa: CASSYTGAEAFF